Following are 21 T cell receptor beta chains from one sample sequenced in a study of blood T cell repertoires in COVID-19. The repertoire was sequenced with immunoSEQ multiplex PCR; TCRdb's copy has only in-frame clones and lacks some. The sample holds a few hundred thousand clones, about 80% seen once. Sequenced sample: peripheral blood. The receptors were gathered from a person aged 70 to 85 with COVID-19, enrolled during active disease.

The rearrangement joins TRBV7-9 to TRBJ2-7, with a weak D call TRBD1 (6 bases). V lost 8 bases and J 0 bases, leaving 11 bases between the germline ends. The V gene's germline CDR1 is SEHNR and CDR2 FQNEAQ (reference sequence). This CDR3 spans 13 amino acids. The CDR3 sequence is CASGRTDSYEQYF. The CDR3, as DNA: TGTGCCAGCGGTAGGACAGACTCCTACGAGCAGTACTTC. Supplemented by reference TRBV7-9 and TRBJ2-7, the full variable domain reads DTGVSQNPRHKITKRGQNVTFRCDPISEHNRLYWYRQTLGQGPEFLTYFQNEAQLEKSRLLSDRFSAERPKGSFSTLEIQRTEQGDSAMYLCASGRTDSYEQYFGPGTRLTVT.

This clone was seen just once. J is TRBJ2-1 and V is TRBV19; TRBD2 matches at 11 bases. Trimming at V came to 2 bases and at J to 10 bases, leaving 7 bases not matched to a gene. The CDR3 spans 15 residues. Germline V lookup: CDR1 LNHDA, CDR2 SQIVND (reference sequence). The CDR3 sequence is CASSIRGLAADEQFF. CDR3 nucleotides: TGTGCCAGTAGTATACGGGGACTAGCGGCTGACGAGCAGTTCTTC. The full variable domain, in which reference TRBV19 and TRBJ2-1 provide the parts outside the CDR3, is DGGITQSPKYLFRKEGQNVTLSCEQNLNHDAMYWYRQDPGQGLRLIYYSQIVNDFQKGDIAEGYSVSREKKESFPLTVTSAQKNPTAFYLCASSIRGLAADEQFFGPGTRLTVL.

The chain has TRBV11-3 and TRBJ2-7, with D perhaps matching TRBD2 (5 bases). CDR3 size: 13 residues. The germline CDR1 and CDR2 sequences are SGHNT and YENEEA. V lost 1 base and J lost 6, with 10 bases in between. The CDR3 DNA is TGTGCCAGCAGCTTAGGGCCCCGGGGCGAGCAGTACTTC. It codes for CASSLGPRGEQYF.

CDR3: CASRTQGNQPQHF. As DNA, the CDR3 is TGTGCCAGCAGAACACAGGGGAATCAGCCCCAGCATTTT. V and J are TRBV7-2 and TRBJ1-5, with 7 bases fitting TRBD1. CDR1 and CDR2 (germline): SGHTA, FQGNSA. J lost 4 bases, V lost 6 bases, and 3 bases had no gene match. This CDR3 is built from 13 residues.

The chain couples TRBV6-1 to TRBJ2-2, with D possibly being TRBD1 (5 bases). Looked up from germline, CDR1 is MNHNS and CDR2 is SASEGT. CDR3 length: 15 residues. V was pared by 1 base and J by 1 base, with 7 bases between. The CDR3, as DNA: TGTGCCAGCAGTGAAGTAACAGGGAACACCGGGGAGCTGTTTTTT. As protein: CASSEVTGNTGELFF.

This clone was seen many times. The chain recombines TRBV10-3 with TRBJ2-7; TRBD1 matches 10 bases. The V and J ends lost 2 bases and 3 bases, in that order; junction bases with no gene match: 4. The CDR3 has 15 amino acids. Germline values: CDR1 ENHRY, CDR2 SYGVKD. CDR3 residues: CAISEGRDRGYEQYF. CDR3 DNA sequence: TGTGCCATCAGTGAGGGCCGGGACAGGGGCTACGAGCAGTACTTC.

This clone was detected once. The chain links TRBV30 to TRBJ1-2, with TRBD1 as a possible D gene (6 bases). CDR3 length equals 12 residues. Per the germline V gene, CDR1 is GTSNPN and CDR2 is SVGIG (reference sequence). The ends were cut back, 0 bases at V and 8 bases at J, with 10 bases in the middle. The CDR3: CAWSVYREGYTF. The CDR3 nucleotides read TGTGCCTGGAGTGTCTACAGGGAAGGCTACACCTTC.

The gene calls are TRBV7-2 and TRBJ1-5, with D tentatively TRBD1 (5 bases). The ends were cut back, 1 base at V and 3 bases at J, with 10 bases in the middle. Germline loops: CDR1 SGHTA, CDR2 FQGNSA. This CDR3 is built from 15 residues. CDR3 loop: CASSLEAGINQPQHF. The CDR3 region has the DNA TGTGCCAGCAGCTTAGAGGCAGGGATCAATCAGCCCCAGCATTTT.

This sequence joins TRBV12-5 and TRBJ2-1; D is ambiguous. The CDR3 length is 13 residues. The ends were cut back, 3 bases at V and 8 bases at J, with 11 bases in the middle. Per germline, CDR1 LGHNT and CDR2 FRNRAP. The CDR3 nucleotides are TGTGCTAGTGGTTTAGAACTGGTCGATGAGCAGTTCTTC. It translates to CASGLELVDEQFF.

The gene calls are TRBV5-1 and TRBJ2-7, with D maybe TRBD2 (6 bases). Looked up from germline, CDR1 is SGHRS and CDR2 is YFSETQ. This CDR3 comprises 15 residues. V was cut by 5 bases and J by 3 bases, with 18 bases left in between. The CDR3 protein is CASRGGTAGDYEQYF. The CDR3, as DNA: TGCGCCAGCAGAGGAGGGACCGCCGGGGACTACGAGCAGTACTTC.

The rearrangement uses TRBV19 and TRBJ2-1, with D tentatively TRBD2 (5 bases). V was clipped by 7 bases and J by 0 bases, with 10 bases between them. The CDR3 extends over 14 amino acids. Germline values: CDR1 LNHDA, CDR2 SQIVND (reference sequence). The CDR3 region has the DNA TGTGCCAGTATCGGGGAGAGCTCCTACAATGAGCAGTTCTTC. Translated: CASIGESSYNEQFF.

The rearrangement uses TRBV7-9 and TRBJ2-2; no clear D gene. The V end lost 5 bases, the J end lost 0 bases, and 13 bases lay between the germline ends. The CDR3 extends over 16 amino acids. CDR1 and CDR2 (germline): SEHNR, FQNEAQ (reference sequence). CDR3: CASSPLGSANTGELFF. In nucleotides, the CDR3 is TGTGCCAGCAGCCCCCTGGGCAGTGCGAACACCGGGGAGCTGTTTTTT. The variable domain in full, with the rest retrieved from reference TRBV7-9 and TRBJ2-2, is DTGVSQNPRHKITKRGQNVTFRCDPISEHNRLYWYRQTLGQGPEFLTYFQNEAQLEKSRLLSDRFSAERPKGSFSTLEIQRTEQGDSAMYLCASSPLGSANTGELFFGEGSRLTVL.

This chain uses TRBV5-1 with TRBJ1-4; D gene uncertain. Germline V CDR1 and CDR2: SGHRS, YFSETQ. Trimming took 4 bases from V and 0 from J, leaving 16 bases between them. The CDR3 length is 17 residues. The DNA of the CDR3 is TGCGCCAGCAGCCGCAAAGCCCCATCGGCAACTAATGAAAAACTGTTTTTT. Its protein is CASSRKAPSATNEKLFF. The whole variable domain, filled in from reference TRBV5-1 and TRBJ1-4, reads KAGVTQTPRYLIKTRGQQVTLSCSPISGHRSVSWYQQTPGQGLQFLFEYFSETQRNKGNFPGRFSGRQFSNSRSEMNVSTLELGDSALYLCASSRKAPSATNEKLFFGSGTQLSVL.

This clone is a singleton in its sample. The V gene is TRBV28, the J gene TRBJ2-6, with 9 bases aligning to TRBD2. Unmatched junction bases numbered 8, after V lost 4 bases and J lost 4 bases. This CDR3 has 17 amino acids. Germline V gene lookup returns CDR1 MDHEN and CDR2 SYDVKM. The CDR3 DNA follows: TGTGCCAGCAGTTCCCCGGCTAGCGGGGCAGGGGCCAACGTCCTGACTTTC. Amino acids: CASSSPASGAGANVLTF.

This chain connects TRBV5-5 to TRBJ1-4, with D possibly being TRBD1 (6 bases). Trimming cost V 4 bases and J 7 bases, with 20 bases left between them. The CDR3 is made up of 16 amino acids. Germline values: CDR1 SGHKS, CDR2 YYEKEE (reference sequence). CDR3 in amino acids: CASSRQKTGRVEKLFF. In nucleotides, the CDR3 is TGTGCCAGCAGCCGCCAAAAAACAGGGAGGGTTGAAAAACTGTTTTTT.

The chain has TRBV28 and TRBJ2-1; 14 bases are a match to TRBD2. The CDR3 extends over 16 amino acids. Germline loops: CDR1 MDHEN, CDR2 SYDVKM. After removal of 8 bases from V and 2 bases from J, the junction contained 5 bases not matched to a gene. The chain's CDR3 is CASLETSGRAYNEQFF. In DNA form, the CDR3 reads TGTGCCAGCCTTGAGACTAGCGGGAGGGCCTACAATGAGCAGTTCTTC.

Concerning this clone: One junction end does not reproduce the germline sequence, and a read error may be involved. CDR3 coding DNA: TGTGCCAGCAGCCACCGGGACTCCAACAATGAGCAGTTCTTC. Translated, it gives CASSHRDSNNEQFF. This chain links TRBV7-9 with TRBJ2-1; TRBD2 might be the D (6 bases). Looked up from germline, CDR1 is SEHNR and CDR2 is FQNEAQ (reference sequence). The CDR3 is 14 residues long.

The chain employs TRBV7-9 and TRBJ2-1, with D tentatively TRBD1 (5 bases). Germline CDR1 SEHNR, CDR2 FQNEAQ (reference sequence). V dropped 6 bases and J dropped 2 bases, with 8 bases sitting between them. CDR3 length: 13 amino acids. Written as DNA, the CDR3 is TGTGCCAGCAGTACAGGCCCCTACAATGAGCAGTTCTTC. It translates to CASSTGPYNEQFF.

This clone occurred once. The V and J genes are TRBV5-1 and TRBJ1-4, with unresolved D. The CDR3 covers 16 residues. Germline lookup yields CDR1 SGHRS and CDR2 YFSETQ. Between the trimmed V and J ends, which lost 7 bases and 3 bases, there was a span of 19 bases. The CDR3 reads CASSGDWVGANEKLFF. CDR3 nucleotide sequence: TGCGCCAGCTCCGGAGACTGGGTCGGGGCTAATGAAAAACTGTTTTTT.

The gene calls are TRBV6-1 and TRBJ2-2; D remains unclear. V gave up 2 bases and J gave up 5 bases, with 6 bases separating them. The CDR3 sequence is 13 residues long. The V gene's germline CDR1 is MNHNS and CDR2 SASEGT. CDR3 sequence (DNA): TGTGCCAGCAGTGAATCACAGACCGGGGAGCTGTTTTTT. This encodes CASSESQTGELFF.

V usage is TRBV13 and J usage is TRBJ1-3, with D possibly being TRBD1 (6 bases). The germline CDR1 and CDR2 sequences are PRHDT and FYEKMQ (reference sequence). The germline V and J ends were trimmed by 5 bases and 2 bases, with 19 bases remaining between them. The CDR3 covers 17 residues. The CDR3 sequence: CASSPLNGGAAGNTIYF. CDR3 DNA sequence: TGTGCCAGCAGCCCTCTAAACGGGGGGGCGGCTGGAAACACCATATATTTT.